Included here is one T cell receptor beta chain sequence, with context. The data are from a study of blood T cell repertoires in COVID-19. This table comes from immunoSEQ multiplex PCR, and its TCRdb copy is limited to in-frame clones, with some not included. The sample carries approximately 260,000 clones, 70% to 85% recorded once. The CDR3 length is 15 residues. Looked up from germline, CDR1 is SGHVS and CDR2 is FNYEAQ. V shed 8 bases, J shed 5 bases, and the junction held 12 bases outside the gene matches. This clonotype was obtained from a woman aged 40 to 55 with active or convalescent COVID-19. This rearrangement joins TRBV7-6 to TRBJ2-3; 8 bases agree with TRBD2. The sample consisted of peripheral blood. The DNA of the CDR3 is TGTGCCAGCGCCCCGGTCGGGGGGGTGGGAGATACGCAGTATTTT. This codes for CASAPVGGVGDTQYF.